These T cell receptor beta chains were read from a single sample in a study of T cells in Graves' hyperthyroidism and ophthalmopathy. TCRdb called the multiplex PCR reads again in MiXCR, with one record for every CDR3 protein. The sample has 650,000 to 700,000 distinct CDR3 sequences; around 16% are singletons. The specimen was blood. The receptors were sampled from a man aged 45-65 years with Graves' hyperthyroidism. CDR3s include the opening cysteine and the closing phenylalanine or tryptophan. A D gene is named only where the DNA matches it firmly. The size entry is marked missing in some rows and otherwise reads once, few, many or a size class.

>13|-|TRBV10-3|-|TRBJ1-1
CATQIEGGTEAFF
TGTGCCACCCAGATCGAAGGGGGCACTGAAGCTTTCTTT
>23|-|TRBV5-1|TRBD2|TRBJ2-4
CASSPKPGLAGEGFILAKNIQYF
TGCGCCAGCAGCCCAAAACCGGGACTAGCGGGAGAGGGCTTTATTCTAGCCAAAAACATTCAGTACTTC
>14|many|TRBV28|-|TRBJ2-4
CASSLGNLGDIQYF
TGTGCCAGCAGTTTGGGGAACCTAGGCGACATTCAGTACTTC
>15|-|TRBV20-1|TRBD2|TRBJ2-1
CSALLAANSYNEQFF
TGCAGTGCTTTACTAGCGGCCAACTCCTACAATGAGCAGTTCTTC
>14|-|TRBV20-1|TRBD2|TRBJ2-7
CSADSGRSSYEQYF
TGCAGTGCAGATAGCGGGAGGAGCTCCTACGAGCAGTACTTC
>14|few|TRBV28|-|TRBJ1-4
CASSFEGGGEKLFF
TGTGCCAGCAGTTTCGAAGGAGGAGGTGAAAAACTGTTTTTT
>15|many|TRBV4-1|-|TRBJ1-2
CASSQDYGSNYGYTF
TGCGCCAGCAGCCAAGATTACGGGTCGAACTATGGCTACACCTTC
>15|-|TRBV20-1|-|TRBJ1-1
CSAKAIMGLNTEAFF
TGCAGTGCTAAGGCCATTATGGGGCTGAACACTGAAGCTTTCTTT
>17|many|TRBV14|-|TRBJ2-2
CASSQEGWRENTGELFF
TGTGCCAGCAGCCAAGAGGGCTGGCGGGAGAACACCGGGGAGCTGTTTTTT
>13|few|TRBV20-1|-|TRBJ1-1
CSASKRVNTEAFF
TGCAGTGCTAGCAAGAGGGTGAACACTGAAGCTTTCTTT
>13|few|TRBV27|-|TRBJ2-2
CASRLGETGELFF
TGTGCCAGCAGACTAGGGGAAACCGGGGAGCTGTTTTTT